This T cell receptor beta chain was found in a study of T-cell memory formation after mild COVID-19. About the research overall: The TCR clusters were mostly specific to one donor. Study findings and constraints: Chiefly within CM and EM were the contracting CD4+ clones; CD8+ ones were within EMRA. Memory sampled before infection contained some responding clones, suggesting cross-reactive memory joined.

MiXCR was run by TCRdb on the 5' RACE reads, yielding one entry per CDR3 protein. The repertoire has nearly 110,000 distinct CDR3 sequences, 9.5% to 15% of them found once; the top ten carry around 26%. A word on this clonotype: Its cognate antigen is unknown.

This CDR3 has 14 residues. This clonotype was sampled from an adult woman who had mild COVID-19 (a few samples of this study predate the infection). Cell type and time point are not known. The specimen sequenced was PBMCs or a T cell subset sorted from them (not recorded which). The chain joins TRBV21-1 to TRBJ2-7; TRBD1, as called in the table, went unchecked against the DNA. TRBV21-1 is described as a pseudogene. CDR3 DNA: TGTGCCAGCAGCAGCCGGGACAGGGGAGTCGAGCAGTACTTC. This codes for CASSSRDRGVEQYF.